Below are 23 T cell receptor beta chains sequenced from a single sample in a study of follicular helper T cells after annual influenza vaccination. Measured with immunoSEQ multiplex PCR; TCRdb has only the in-frame clones, and not every one. Altogether over 2,000 clones are present, over 60% being singletons, with the ten largest covering over 8%. Time point defined: 2015-2016 season, pre-vaccination. The specimen was CXCR5+ CD38+ circulating T follicular helper cells from blood, collected on the day of influenza vaccination. Subset specified: circulating Tfh, non-naive CD4+CXCR5+PD-1+ (ICOS+CD38+ or ICOS-CD38-). The origin of the receptors is an adult who received the influenza vaccine.

V and J are TRBV7-2 and TRBJ2-5; D not resolved. V was cut by 10 bases and J by 1 base, with 19 bases left in between. This CDR3 contains 15 residues. The germline gives CDR1 SGHTA, CDR2 FQGNSA. The CDR3 region is CATAPGGAGQETQYF. The CDR3 DNA follows: TGTGCCACAGCCCCTGGCGGCGCCGGCCAAGAGACCCAGTACTTC.

The chain is built from TRBV21-1 and TRBJ1-1. TRBV21-1 is marked as a pseudogene. The CDR3 runs 16 residues. CDR3 amino acids: CASSIELATIRTEAFF. The CDR3, as DNA: TGTGCCAGCAGTATTGAGTTAGCTACAATTCGCACTGAAGCTTTCTTT.

The gene calls are TRBV28 and TRBJ1-6; TRBD1 matches 7 bases. The J segment lost 0 bases and the V segment lost 2 bases, leaving 4 bases of the junction unmatched. Germline V CDR1 and CDR2: MDHEN, SYDVKM. This CDR3 comprises 17 residues. Written as DNA, the CDR3 is TGTGCCAGCAGTTTAACAGGGGCGGCCTCCTATAATTCACCCCTCCACTTT. It translates to CASSLTGAASYNSPLHF.

The V and J genes are TRBV18 and TRBJ2-3; TRBD2 aligns across 9 bases. The ends lost 3 bases at V and 4 bases at J; junction bases unmatched: 8. CDR1 is KGHSH and CDR2 is LQKENI in the germline V gene. CDR3 size: 16 residues. This chain's CDR3 is CASSPSSGRIPDTQYF. Here the CDR3 DNA reads TGTGCCAGCTCACCTTCGAGCGGGAGGATTCCAGATACGCAGTATTTT.

V is TRBV6-6 and J is TRBJ2-7, with D unclear. From germline, CDR1 is MNHNY and CDR2 SVGAGI (reference sequence). Trimming left V 5 bases short and J 4 bases short, with 12 bases between. The CDR3 sequence is 13 residues long. CDR3 in amino acids: CASSLTLLYEQYF. The CDR3 DNA follows: TGTGCCAGCAGTCTCACCCTATTGTACGAGCAGTACTTC.

The gene calls are TRBV6-1 and TRBJ1-1; 9 positions agree with TRBD1. The germline CDR1 and CDR2 sequences are MNHNS and SASEGT. The CDR3 is made up of 13 amino acids. V dropped 4 bases and J dropped 7; count of bases not matched to a gene: 4. CDR3: CASSARDRVEAFF. CDR3 in DNA: TGTGCCAGCAGTGCCCGGGACAGGGTTGAAGCTTTCTTT.

The chain carries TRBV6-6 and TRBJ2-1; 12 positions agree with TRBD2. Germline CDR1 MNHNY, CDR2 SVGAGI (reference sequence). This CDR3 spans 15 amino acids. After removal of 7 bases from V and 6 bases from J, the junction contained 7 bases not matched to a gene. CDR3 protein: CASTTKTSGSNEQFF. The CDR3 nucleotides are TGTGCCAGCACCACGAAGACTAGCGGGAGCAATGAGCAGTTCTTC.

The rearrangement joins TRBV2 to TRBJ2-1; TRBD1 agrees at 7 bases. The CDR3 loop spans 14 amino acids. V was pared by 6 bases and J by 6 bases, with 8 bases of the junction left unmatched. CDR1 and CDR2 from the germline V gene are SNHLY and FYNNEI. This CDR3 is CASSFRQGPNEQFF. For the CDR3, the DNA is TGTGCCAGCAGCTTCCGACAGGGACCCAATGAGCAGTTCTTC. Looking up the rest from reference TRBV2 and TRBJ2-1 gives the full variable domain: EPEVTQTPSHQVTQMGQEVILRCVPISNHLYFYWYRQILGQKVEFLVSFYNNEISEKSEIFDDQFSVERPDGSNFTLKIRSTKLEDSAMYFCASSFRQGPNEQFFGPGTRLTVL.

In this sample, this clone turned up once. The gene calls are TRBV2 and TRBJ2-1, with D uncertain. Germline V gene sequence: CDR1 SNHLY, CDR2 FYNNEI. This CDR3 is built from 14 residues. The V gene lost 4 bases and the J gene lost 7 bases, with 14 bases spanning the gap. CDR3 DNA sequence: TGTGCCAGCAGTGTTAGACCCGAACGAAATGAGCAGTTCTTC. Protein product: CASSVRPERNEQFF.

This clone came up a few times. The rearrangement links TRBV11-2 to TRBJ1-1; 8 bases map to TRBD1. Germline V CDR1 and CDR2: SGHAT, FQNNGV. With V trimmed by 5 bases and J by 4 bases, 3 bases remained unmatched. This CDR3 contains 13 residues. This CDR3 is CASSPQGGTEAFF. The CDR3 nucleotides are TGTGCCAGCAGCCCACAGGGGGGCACTGAAGCTTTCTTT.

The V gene is TRBV7-2, the J gene TRBJ2-1; D is perhaps TRBD1 (6 bases). The CDR3 totals 15 residues. The V and J ends lost 0 bases and 3 bases respectively, with 9 bases between them. Germline lookup yields CDR1 SGHTA and CDR2 FQGNSA. Written as DNA, the CDR3 is TGTGCCAGCAGCTTAGCGGGGGCCGGCTACAATGAGCAGTTCTTC. Translating gives CASSLAGAGYNEQFF.

The chain carries TRBV7-9 and TRBJ2-1, with D perhaps TRBD2 (6 bases). The V end lost 6 bases, the J end lost 2 bases, and 14 bases lay between the germline ends. The length of the CDR3 is 15 residues. The germline V gene has CDR1 SEHNR and CDR2 FQNEAQ (reference sequence). For the CDR3, the DNA is TGTGCCAGCAGTACCCGGGACTGGACCTACAATGAGCAGTTCTTC. Its translation: CASSTRDWTYNEQFF. The full variable domain, in which reference TRBV7-9 and TRBJ2-1 provide the parts outside the CDR3, is DTGVSQNPRHKITKRGQNVTFRCDPISEHNRLYWYRQTLGQGPEFLTYFQNEAQLEKSRLLSDRFSAERPKGSFSTLEIQRTEQGDSAMYLCASSTRDWTYNEQFFGPGTRLTVL.

The rearrangement joins TRBV5-6 to TRBJ1-1; D not certain. Per the germline V gene, CDR1 is SGHDT and CDR2 is YYEEEE. V shed 0 bases and J shed 1 base, with 10 bases lying between them. The CDR3 extends over 15 amino acids. CDR3 DNA: TGTGCCAGCAGCTTGGGCCAAAGAGCGAACACTGAAGCTTTCTTT. It specifies CASSLGQRANTEAFF.

The sample holds one count of this clone. The J gene is TRBJ2-7, the V gene TRBV7-2; D ambiguous. The germline V and J ends were trimmed by 5 bases and 3 bases, with 8 bases remaining between them. The CDR3 contains 12 residues. Per germline, CDR1 SGHTA and CDR2 FQGNSA. CDR3 residues: CASSIIGYEQYF. The CDR3, as DNA: TGTGCCAGCAGCATCATTGGCTACGAGCAGTACTTC.

The chain carries TRBV7-6 and TRBJ2-1; 11 positions agree with TRBD2. CDR1 SGHVS and CDR2 FNYEAQ come from the germline V gene. The V segment lost 3 bases and the J segment 6 bases; nucleotides outside the gene matches: 7. The CDR3 loop spans 16 amino acids. The CDR3 DNA reads TGTGCCAGCAGCTTGGTAGGGACTAGCGGTTTCAATGAGCAGTTCTTC. It encodes CASSLVGTSGFNEQFF.

This clone was detected once. The CDR3 coding sequence is TGTGCCAGCGGGGACAGGAACACCGGGGAGCTGTTTTTT. This translates into CASGDRNTGELFF. This chain links TRBV28 with TRBJ2-2; the match to TRBD1 covers 7 bases. The CDR3 extends over 13 amino acids. The germline gives CDR1 MDHEN, CDR2 SYDVKM. V was clipped by 8 bases and J by 1 base; unmatched bases: 1.

In its sample, this clone was seen once. The chain employs TRBV6-1 and TRBJ1-5, with D tentatively TRBD1 (6 bases). Trimming stripped 7 bases from V and 7 bases from J, with 17 bases between. Germline CDR1 is MNHNS and CDR2 is SASEGT. The CDR3 totals 14 residues. CDR3 nucleotide sequence: TGTGCCAGCACTTGGGGGGGCGCCGAGCAGCCCCAGCATTTT. Translating it yields CASTWGGAEQPQHF.

This clone was found once. The chain uses TRBV7-2 and TRBJ1-2; 7 bases agree with TRBD1. This CDR3 is built from 13 residues. Trimming removed 3 bases from V and 6 bases from J; junction bases left unmatched: 4. CDR1 is SGHTA, CDR2 FQGNSA, per germline. The DNA for the CDR3 is TGTGCCAGCAGCTTCTTACAGGGGAATGGCTACACCTTC. It specifies CASSFLQGNGYTF.

The chain uses TRBV19 and TRBJ2-1; a possible D gene is TRBD2 (6 bases). The germline gives CDR1 LNHDA, CDR2 SQIVND (reference sequence). Trimming cost V 3 bases and J 5 bases, with 26 bases left between them. This CDR3 region has 19 residues. The CDR3 sequence is CASSISGGAGRLLNNEQFF. DNA for the CDR3: TGTGCCAGTAGTATCTCTGGTGGGGCAGGGAGGCTTTTGAACAATGAGCAGTTCTTC.

This chain joins TRBV30 and TRBJ1-5; D is perhaps TRBD1 (6 bases). The CDR3 runs 17 residues. Germline V gives CDR1 GTSNPN, CDR2 SVGIG (reference sequence). V dropped 0 bases and J dropped 2 bases, with 17 bases sitting between them. This CDR3 is CAWSVRGDTFGNQPQHF. The CDR3 nucleotides are TGTGCCTGGAGTGTAAGGGGGGACACTTTTGGCAATCAGCCCCAGCATTTT.

The chain uses TRBV2 and TRBJ1-2; possible D gene TRBD1, 6 bases. The CDR3 has 13 residues. V was trimmed by 11 bases and J by 5 bases, leaving 18 bases between them. Germline V gene sequence: CDR1 SNHLY, CDR2 FYNNEI. The CDR3 DNA is TGTGCCGGACACAGGGAAATTACTTATGGCTACACCTTC. Translation: CAGHREITYGYTF.

This sequence joins TRBV7-2 and TRBJ1-1, with D perhaps matching TRBD1 (6 bases). Trimming took off 6 bases at V and 7 bases at J, with 21 bases between the two ends. The CDR3 runs 15 residues. CDR1 and CDR2 from the germline V gene are SGHTA and FQGNSA. Written as DNA, the CDR3 is TGTGCCAGCAGTGACCCTGGCAGGGGCACTGTTGAAGCTTTCTTT. Translation: CASSDPGRGTVEAFF.

The CDR3 loop reads CASSSERQGYDEQYF. In DNA, the CDR3 is TGTGCCAGCAGTTCCGAACGACAGGGGTATGACGAGCAGTACTTC. This sequence joins TRBV6-5 and TRBJ2-7; 8 positions agree with TRBD1. CDR3 length: 15 residues. Per germline, CDR1 MNHEY and CDR2 SVGAGI. The J segment lost 5 bases and the V segment lost 4 bases, leaving 10 bases of the junction unmatched.